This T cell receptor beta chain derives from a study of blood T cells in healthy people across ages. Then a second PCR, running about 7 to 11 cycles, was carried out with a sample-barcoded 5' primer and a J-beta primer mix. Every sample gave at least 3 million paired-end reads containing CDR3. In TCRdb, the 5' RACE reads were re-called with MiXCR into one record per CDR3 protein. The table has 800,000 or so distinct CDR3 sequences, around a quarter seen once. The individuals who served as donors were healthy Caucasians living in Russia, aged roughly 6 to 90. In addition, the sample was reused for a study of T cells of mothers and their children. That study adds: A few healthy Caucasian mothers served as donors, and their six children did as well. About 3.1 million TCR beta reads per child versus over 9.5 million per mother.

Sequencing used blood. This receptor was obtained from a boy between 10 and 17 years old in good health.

CDR3 coding DNA: TGCGCCAGCAGCCAAGATTCTCAGGGTTACGACGAGCAGTACTTC. Protein: CASSQDSQGYDEQYF. The V and J genes are TRBV4-3 and TRBJ2-7; a possible D gene is TRBD1 (5 bases). Germline CDR1 is LGHNA and CDR2 is YSLEER. Trimming left V 0 bases short and J 5 bases short, with 14 bases between. This CDR3 is 15 amino acids long.